This record covers a single T cell receptor (beta chain). The antigen is unknown. This sample stems from a study of T cells after yellow fever vaccination. Findings and limits, study-wide: Weaker in magnitude, the secondary response showed a faster peak on day 5 versus 15. Reappearing after the booster were most of the clones from primary vaccination (96% CD4, 85% to 90% CD8). Shared CD4/CD8 clonotypes were a small share, likely from convergent recombination.

Template switching with 5'RACE generated the TCR cDNA and added a universal primer site and UMIs. In TCRdb, the 5' RACE reads were re-called with MiXCR into one record per CDR3 protein. The sample has about 73,000 distinct CDR3 sequences; roughly 7.4% are singletons. V was shortened by 4 bases and J by 5 bases, with 10 bases between the two germline ends. Germline V gene data show CDR1 as SQVTM and CDR2 as ANQGSEA. There are 12 residues in the CDR3. The TCR was taken from a man aged 25 to 45 who received the YFV17D yellow fever vaccine. The chain combines TRBV29-1 with TRBJ2-3; tentative D call: TRBD1 (6 bases). Here the sequenced sample was CD8+ T cells sorted from PBMCs, taken on the day of the yellow fever booster vaccination. Written as DNA, the CDR3 is TGCAGCGTTGCTAGGGGGAGAGATACGCAGTATTTT. Protein: CSVARGRDTQYF.